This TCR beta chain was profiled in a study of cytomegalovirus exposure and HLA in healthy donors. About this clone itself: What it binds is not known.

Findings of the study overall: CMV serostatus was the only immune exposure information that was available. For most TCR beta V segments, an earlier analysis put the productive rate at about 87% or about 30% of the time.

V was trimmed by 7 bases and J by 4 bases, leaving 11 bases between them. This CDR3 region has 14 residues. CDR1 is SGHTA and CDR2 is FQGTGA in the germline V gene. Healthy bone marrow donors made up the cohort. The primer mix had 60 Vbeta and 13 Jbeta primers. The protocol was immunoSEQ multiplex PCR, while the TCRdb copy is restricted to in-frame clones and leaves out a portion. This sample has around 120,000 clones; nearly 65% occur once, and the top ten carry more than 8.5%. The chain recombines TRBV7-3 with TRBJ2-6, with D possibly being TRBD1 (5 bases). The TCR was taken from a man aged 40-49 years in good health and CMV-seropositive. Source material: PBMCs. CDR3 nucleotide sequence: TGTGCCAGCACCTCCAGGGTCGGGGCCAACGTCCTGACTTTC. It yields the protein CASTSRVGANVLTF.